The T cell receptor (beta chain) under discussion was sequenced for a study of CD8 T cells in Susac syndrome. Overall study results and limits: As the study acknowledged, the number of individuals who were part of its TCR sequencing and HLA analysis was relatively small.

The authors reverse transcribed 0.5 to 1 ug RNA with random hexamers. TCRdb processed the immunoSEQ multiplex PCR reads anew with MiXCR; each CDR3 protein has one entry. The repertoire holds 300,000 to 350,000 distinct CDR3 sequences, with about 90% as singletons. This CDR3 region has 15 residues. Looked up from germline, CDR1 is LNHNV and CDR2 is YYDKDF (reference sequence). Trimming left V 0 bases short and J 8 bases short, with 14 bases between. Comments on this clonotype: Its antigen is not identified.

V usage is TRBV15 and J usage is TRBJ2-1, with D possibly TRBD2 on 5 matching bases. Sequencing was carried out using CD4+ T cells from PBMCs. This TCR derives from a human donor with multiple sclerosis. CDR3 bases: TGTGCCACCAGCAGAGATTCCCTAGCTGGTTATGAGCAGTTCTTC. This gives the protein CATSRDSLAGYEQFF. The whole variable domain, filled in from reference TRBV15 and TRBJ2-1, reads DAMVIQNPRYQVTQFGKPVTLSCSQTLNHNVMYWYQQKSSQAPKLLFHYYDKDFNNEADTPDNFQSRRPNTSFCFLDIRSPGLGDTAMYLCATSRDSLAGYEQFFGPGTRLTVL.